What follows describes a single TCR beta chain. The data were taken from a study of blood T cell repertoires in COVID-19. About the study: The United States, Italy and Spain provided the acute and convalescent COVID-19 samples. PBMCs, B-cell-depleted T cells, or T cells provided the cDNA or gDNA that made up the material.

As handled by the study authors: Reference gene primer amplification in the assay estimated nucleated cell counts. Only in-frame clones appear in the TCRdb table, and some are missing; sequencing was by immunoSEQ multiplex PCR. That table is the source of V, J and clone size, and D and trimming were worked out from the DNA. The sample yields 200,000 to 250,000 clones, about 93% seen once. Patients from Seattle were sampled longitudinally, starting during active infection. This TCR derives from a man aged 25-40 years with COVID-19, enrolled during active disease. Sample: peripheral blood.

The CDR3 reads CASSLYQDQETQYF. CDR3 sequence (DNA): TGCGCCAGCAGCTTGTACCAGGACCAAGAGACCCAGTACTTC. The V call is TRBV5-1, the J call TRBJ2-5; D remains ambiguous. Germline CDR1 and CDR2: SGHRS and YFSETQ. V lost 1 base and J lost 0, with 7 bases in between. The CDR3 is 14 amino acids.